Listed below are T cell receptor beta chains from one sample, sequenced in a study of cytomegalovirus exposure and HLA in healthy donors. Data came from immunoSEQ multiplex PCR; TCRdb stores just in-frame clones and leaves some out. This table holds approximately 150,000 clones, around 80% found once. Specimen: PBMCs. Receptors were obtained from a man aged 35-49 years in good health and CMV-seronegative. The CDR3 runs from the conserved cysteine through the conserved F or W. The order of the fields is J gene, D gene, V gene, clone size, CDR3 protein, CDR3 DNA. A D gene is named only where the DNA matches it firmly. Not all rows give a size; the values are once, few, many and, for expanded clones, a class.

j_call: TRBJ2-7; d_call: NA; v_call: TRBV30; clone_size: NA; cdr3_aa: CAWSQVDEQYF; cdr3_nt: TGTGCCTGGAGTCAGGTCGACGAGCAGTACTTC
j_call: TRBJ2-7; d_call: NA; v_call: TRBV7-9; clone_size: NA; cdr3_aa: CASSPKLGSYEQYF; cdr3_nt: TGTGCCAGCAGTCCCAAACTAGGGTCCTACGAGCAGTACTTC
j_call: TRBJ2-1; d_call: TRBD1; v_call: TRBV14; clone_size: NA; cdr3_aa: CASSQAGTGHGEQFF; cdr3_nt: TGTGCCAGCAGCCAGGCCGGGACAGGTCACGGTGAGCAGTTCTTC
j_call: TRBJ2-7; d_call: NA; v_call: TRBV2; clone_size: NA; cdr3_aa: CASSESGRGRYEQYF; cdr3_nt: TGTGCCAGCAGTGAATCCGGCAGGGGACGCTACGAGCAGTACTTC
j_call: TRBJ2-7; d_call: TRBD1; v_call: TRBV19; clone_size: NA; cdr3_aa: CASSRRDSYEQYF; cdr3_nt: TGTGCCAGTAGCCGAAGGGACAGCTACGAGCAGTACTTC
j_call: TRBJ1-6; d_call: NA; v_call: TRBV6-6; clone_size: NA; cdr3_aa: CASNGGHNSPLHF; cdr3_nt: TGTGCCAGCAACGGAGGGCACAATTCACCCCTCCACTTT
j_call: TRBJ1-6; d_call: NA; v_call: TRBV30; clone_size: NA; cdr3_aa: CAWSVGGSSPLHF; cdr3_nt: TGTGCCTGGAGTGTCGGGGGAAGTTCACCCCTCCACTTT
j_call: TRBJ2-3; d_call: NA; v_call: TRBV6-1; clone_size: NA; cdr3_aa: CASSPRFSTDTQYF; cdr3_nt: TGTGCCAGCAGTCCCCGTTTCAGCACAGATACGCAGTATTTT
j_call: TRBJ1-1; d_call: NA; v_call: TRBV9; clone_size: NA; cdr3_aa: CASSPGGPEAFF; cdr3_nt: TGTGCCAGCAGCCCTGGGGGCCCTGAAGCTTTCTTT
j_call: TRBJ2-7; d_call: TRBD1; v_call: TRBV4-3; clone_size: NA; cdr3_aa: CASSHLTGDEQYF; cdr3_nt: TGCGCCAGCAGCCATTTGACAGGGGACGAGCAGTACTTC
j_call: TRBJ1-6; d_call: TRBD1; v_call: TRBV28; clone_size: NA; cdr3_aa: CASRGDSRNSPLHF; cdr3_nt: TGTGCCAGCAGGGGGGACAGTCGGAATTCACCCCTCCACTTT
j_call: TRBJ1-2; d_call: NA; v_call: TRBV7-9; clone_size: once; cdr3_aa: CASSPAALNYGYTF; cdr3_nt: TGTGCCAGCAGCCCCGCGGCCCTTAACTATGGCTACACCTTC
j_call: TRBJ2-2; d_call: NA; v_call: TRBV7-2; clone_size: NA; cdr3_aa: CASSPPGANTGELFF; cdr3_nt: TGTGCCAGCAGCCCCCCCGGAGCGAACACCGGGGAGCTGTTTTTT
j_call: TRBJ2-6; d_call: TRBD1; v_call: TRBV9; clone_size: NA; cdr3_aa: CASSVALYRGRSSGANVLTF; cdr3_nt: TGTGCCAGCAGCGTAGCGCTATACAGGGGGCGGTCGTCTGGGGCCAACGTCCTGACTTTC
j_call: TRBJ1-5; d_call: NA; v_call: TRBV1; clone_size: NA; cdr3_aa: CTSSPLNLRDREVQPQHF; cdr3_nt: TGCACCAGCAGCCCCCTTAACCTCCGGGACAGGGAGGTTCAGCCCCAGCATTTT
j_call: TRBJ2-5; d_call: TRBD2; v_call: TRBV19; clone_size: once; cdr3_aa: CASSMTSGETQYF; cdr3_nt: TGTGCCAGTAGTATGACTAGCGGGGAGACCCAGTACTTC
j_call: TRBJ2-2; d_call: TRBD1; v_call: TRBV5-1; clone_size: once; cdr3_aa: CASSLDGQGTGELFF; cdr3_nt: TGCGCCAGCAGCTTGGACGGACAGGGAACCGGGGAGCTGTTTTTT
j_call: TRBJ2-1; d_call: NA; v_call: TRBV9; clone_size: NA; cdr3_aa: CASSVAGGRDEQFF; cdr3_nt: TGTGCCAGCAGCGTAGCGGGGGGCCGGGATGAGCAGTTCTTC
j_call: TRBJ1-6; d_call: TRBD1; v_call: TRBV5-6; clone_size: NA; cdr3_aa: CASSRDRTGGSANSPLHF; cdr3_nt: TGTGCCAGCAGCCGAGACCGGACAGGGGGCTCGGCAAATTCACCCCTCCACTTT
j_call: TRBJ1-2; d_call: NA; v_call: TRBV12-2; clone_size: few; cdr3_aa: CASRLTPTGDLYGYTF; cdr3_nt: TGTGCAAGTCGCTTAACCCCGACAGGGGATTTATATGGCTACACCTTC
j_call: TRBJ2-3; d_call: NA; v_call: TRBV30; clone_size: NA; cdr3_aa: CAWRSQGTIITDTQYF; cdr3_nt: TGTGCCTGGAGGTCCCAGGGCACGATCATCACAGATACGCAGTATTTT
j_call: TRBJ2-5; d_call: TRBD1; v_call: TRBV19; clone_size: NA; cdr3_aa: CASMLGQIGETQYF; cdr3_nt: TGTGCCAGTATGCTGGGACAGATTGGAGAGACCCAGTACTTC
j_call: TRBJ1-2; d_call: NA; v_call: TRBV5-1; clone_size: once; cdr3_aa: CAYSRGNSSSGGYTF; cdr3_nt: TGCGCCTACTCGAGGGGGAATAGTTCGTCGGGTGGCTACACCTTC
j_call: TRBJ2-1; d_call: TRBD2; v_call: TRBV6-5; clone_size: NA; cdr3_aa: CASSFHGGYNEQFF; cdr3_nt: TGTGCCAGCAGTTTCCACGGGGGGTACAATGAGCAGTTCTTC
j_call: TRBJ2-2; d_call: TRBD1; v_call: TRBV30; clone_size: NA; cdr3_aa: CACNRGFLTGELFF; cdr3_nt: TGTGCCTGTAACAGGGGCTTTCTAACCGGGGAGCTGTTTTTT
j_call: TRBJ1-5; d_call: TRBD1; v_call: TRBV23-1; clone_size: NA; cdr3_aa: CASSHRGTAGYSNQPQHF; cdr3_nt: TGCGCCAGCAGTCACCGGGGGACAGCAGGTTATAGCAATCAGCCCCAGCATTTT